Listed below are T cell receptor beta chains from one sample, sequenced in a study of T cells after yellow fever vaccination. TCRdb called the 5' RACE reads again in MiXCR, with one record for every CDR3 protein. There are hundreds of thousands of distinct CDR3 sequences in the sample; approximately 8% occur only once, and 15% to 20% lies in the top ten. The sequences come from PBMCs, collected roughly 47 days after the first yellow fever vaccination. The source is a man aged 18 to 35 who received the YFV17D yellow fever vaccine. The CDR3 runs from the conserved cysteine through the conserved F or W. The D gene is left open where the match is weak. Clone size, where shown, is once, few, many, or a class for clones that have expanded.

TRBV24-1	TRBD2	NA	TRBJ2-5	CATSDLTSGGETQYF	TGTGCCACCAGTGATTTGACTAGCGGGGGAGAGACCCAGTACTTC
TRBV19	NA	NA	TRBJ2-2	CASSIGVYTGELFF	TGTGCCAGTAGTATTGGGGTTTACACCGGGGAGCTGTTTTTT
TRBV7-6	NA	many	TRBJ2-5	CASSQSGGGWQETQYF	TGTGCCAGCAGCCAGTCGGGTGGGGGATGGCAAGAGACCCAGTACTTC
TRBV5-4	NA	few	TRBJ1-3	CASSPDLSSGNTIYF	TGTGCCAGCAGCCCGGATCTTTCCTCTGGAAACACCATATATTTT
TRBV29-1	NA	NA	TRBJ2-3	CSEQSYDTQYF	TGCAGCGAACAGTCGTACGATACGCAGTATTTT
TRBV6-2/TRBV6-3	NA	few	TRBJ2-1	CASTTGSSWEQFF	TGTGCCAGCACCACCGGGAGTAGCTGGGAGCAGTTCTTC
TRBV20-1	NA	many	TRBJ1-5	CSSSLGSFRPQHF	TGCAGTTCTTCCCTAGGATCGTTTAGGCCCCAGCATTTT
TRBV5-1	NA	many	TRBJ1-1	CASSLALNTEAFF	TGCGCCAGCAGCTTGGCATTGAACACTGAAGCTTTCTTT
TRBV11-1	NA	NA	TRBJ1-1	CASSLEFKLRTRNTEAFF	TGTGCCAGCAGCTTAGAATTTAAGTTACGGACAAGGAACACTGAAGCTTTCTTT
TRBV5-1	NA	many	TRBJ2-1	CASSLGQPLPGEQFF	TGCGCCAGCAGCTTGGGACAGCCCCTTCCCGGCGAGCAGTTCTTC
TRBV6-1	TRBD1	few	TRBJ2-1	CASSEGDSDLYNEQFF	TGTGCCAGCAGTGAGGGGGACAGTGACCTATACAATGAGCAGTTCTTC
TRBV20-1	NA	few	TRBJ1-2	CSASPGRTNYGYTF	TGCAGTGCTAGCCCGGGACGAACTAACTATGGCTACACCTTC
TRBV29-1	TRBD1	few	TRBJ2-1	CSVVGGTGMMTGEQFF	TGCAGCGTTGTTGGGGGGACAGGGATGATGACAGGTGAGCAGTTCTTC
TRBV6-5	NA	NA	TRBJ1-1	CASSSQLWGGGITEAFF	TGTGCCAGCAGTTCCCAACTATGGGGCGGAGGTATCACTGAAGCTTTCTTT
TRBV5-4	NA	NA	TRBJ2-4	CASSSRAPGAKNIQYF	TGTGCCAGCAGCTCCCGGGCTCCAGGGGCCAAAAACATTCAGTACTTC
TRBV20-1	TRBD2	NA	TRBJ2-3	CSARTLAGNTDTQYF	TGCAGTGCTAGGACACTAGCGGGTAACACAGATACGCAGTATTTT
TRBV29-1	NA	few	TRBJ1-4	CSVVVGEEKLFF	TGCAGCGTTGTTGTGGGAGAGGAAAAACTGTTTTTT
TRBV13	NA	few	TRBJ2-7	CASSLQTDYEQYF	TGTGCCAGCAGCTTACAGACAGACTACGAGCAGTACTTC
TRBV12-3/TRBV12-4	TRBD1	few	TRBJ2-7	CASSPGQRGLGQYF	TGTGCCAGCAGTCCGGGACAGAGGGGATTAGGGCAGTACTTC
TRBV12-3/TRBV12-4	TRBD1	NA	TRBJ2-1	CASSLDRGPRNEQFF	TGTGCCAGCAGTTTGGACAGGGGGCCTCGAAATGAGCAGTTCTTC
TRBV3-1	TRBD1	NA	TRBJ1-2	CASSWGQDSGYTF	TGTGCCAGCAGCTGGGGACAGGATAGCGGCTACACCTTC
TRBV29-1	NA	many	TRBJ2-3	CSVLVVSRDTQYF	TGCAGCGTTTTGGTAGTCTCTCGAGATACGCAGTATTTT
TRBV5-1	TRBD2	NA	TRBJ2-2	CASSFWGGNANTGELFF	TGCGCCAGCAGCTTTTGGGGGGGGAATGCGAACACCGGGGAGCTGTTTTTT
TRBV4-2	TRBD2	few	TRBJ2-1	CASSQVLAGAYYNEQFF	TGTGCCAGCAGCCAAGTACTAGCGGGGGCCTACTACAATGAGCAGTTCTTC
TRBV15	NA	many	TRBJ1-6	CATSSPKSTDLNSPLHF	TGTGCCACCAGCAGCCCAAAATCCACCGACCTTAATTCACCCCTCCACTTT
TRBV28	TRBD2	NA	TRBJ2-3	CASSPGLAVMQYF	TGTGCCAGCAGCCCAGGACTAGCTGTGATGCAGTATTTT
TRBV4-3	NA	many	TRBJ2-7	CASSLVGLSRGKQYF	TGCGCCAGCAGCCTCGTCGGACTCTCCCGGGGAAAGCAGTACTTC
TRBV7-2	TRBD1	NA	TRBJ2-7	CASSLENRGKGQYF	TGTGCCAGCAGCTTAGAGAACAGGGGCAAGGGGCAGTACTTC
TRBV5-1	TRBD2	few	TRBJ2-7	CASSLTSVYEQYF	TGCGCCAGCAGCTTGACTAGCGTCTACGAGCAGTACTTC
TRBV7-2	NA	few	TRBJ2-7	CASSLAPGYAYEQYF	TGTGCCAGCAGCTTAGCGCCCGGTTATGCCTACGAGCAGTACTTC
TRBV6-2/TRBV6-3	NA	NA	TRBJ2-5	CASSYRPGRYQETQYF	TGTGCCAGCAGTTACCGGCCAGGGCGGTACCAAGAGACCCAGTACTTC
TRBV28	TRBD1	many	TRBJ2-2	CASSFPQGGGELFF	TGTGCCAGCAGTTTTCCACAGGGGGGCGGGGAGCTGTTTTTT
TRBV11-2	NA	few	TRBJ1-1	CASSLGEIKEAFF	TGTGCCAGCAGCCTAGGGGAGATAAAGGAAGCTTTCTTT
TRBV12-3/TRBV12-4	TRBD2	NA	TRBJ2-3	CAISLGRRGGGATDTQYF	TGTGCCATCAGTTTGGGAAGACGGGGCGGGGGGGCCACAGATACGCAGTATTTT
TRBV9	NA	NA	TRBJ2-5	CASSSLDGTFGGTQYF	TGTGCCAGCAGCAGCCTAGACGGGACTTTCGGGGGGACCCAGTACTTC
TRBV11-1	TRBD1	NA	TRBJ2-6	CASSSTRTGGIYSGANVLTF	TGTGCCAGCAGCTCGACTCGGACAGGGGGCATCTACTCTGGGGCCAACGTCCTGACTTTC
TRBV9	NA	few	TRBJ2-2	CASSSRAGYGELFF	TGTGCCAGCAGCTCGCGGGCGGGCTACGGGGAGCTGTTTTTT
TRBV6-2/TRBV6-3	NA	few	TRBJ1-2	CASRAGRGAGYTF	TGTGCCAGCAGGGCGGGAAGAGGTGCTGGCTACACCTTC
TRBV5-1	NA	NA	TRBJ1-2	CASSLDAGYGYTF	TGCGCCAGCAGCTTGGATGCAGGCTATGGCTACACCTTC
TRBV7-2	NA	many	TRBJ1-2	CASSLSVLPGYTF	TGTGCCAGCAGCTTATCTGTCCTTCCTGGCTACACCTTC
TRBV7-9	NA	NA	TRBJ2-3	CASNKRGGNTDTQYF	TGTGCCAGCAACAAGAGAGGGGGGAACACAGATACGCAGTATTTT
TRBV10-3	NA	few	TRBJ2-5	CAISESLTVQETQYF	TGTGCCATCAGTGAGTCGTTAACAGTCCAAGAGACCCAGTACTTC
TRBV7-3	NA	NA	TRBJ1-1	CASSLSGGSEAFF	TGTGCCAGCAGCTTAAGCGGGGGCTCCGAAGCTTTCTTT
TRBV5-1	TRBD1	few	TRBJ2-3	CASSSGQGAMNTQYF	TGCGCCAGCAGCTCTGGACAGGGGGCTATGAATACGCAGTATTTT
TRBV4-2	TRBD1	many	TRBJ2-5	CASSQDGQGGQETQYF	TGTGCCAGCAGCCAAGATGGACAGGGCGGACAAGAGACCCAGTACTTC
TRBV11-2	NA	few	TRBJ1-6	CASSGPWSGSSYNSPLHF	TGTGCCAGCAGCGGGCCCTGGTCGGGGAGCTCCTATAATTCACCCCTCCACTTT
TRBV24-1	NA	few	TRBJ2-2	CATSDLGAGELFF	TGTGCCACCAGTGATCTGGGGGCCGGGGAGCTGTTTTTT
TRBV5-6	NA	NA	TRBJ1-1	CASSFPHSSRNKAFF	TGTGCCAGCAGCTTCCCCCATTCGTCGAGGAATAAAGCTTTCTTT
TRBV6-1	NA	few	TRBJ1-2	CASSDRDTSLVWGYTF	TGTGCCAGCAGTGACCGGGACACAAGTTTAGTATGGGGCTACACCTTC
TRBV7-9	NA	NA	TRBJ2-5	CASSPRRIQETQYF	TGTGCCAGCAGCCCCCGACGGATCCAAGAGACCCAGTACTTC
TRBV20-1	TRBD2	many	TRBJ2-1	CSASLASGGAAEQFF	TGCAGTGCTAGTCTGGCTAGCGGGGGGGCCGCTGAGCAGTTCTTC
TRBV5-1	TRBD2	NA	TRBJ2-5	CASSLERGGSGETQYF	TGCGCCAGCAGCTTGGAACGGGGGGGGTCCGGTGAGACCCAGTACTTC
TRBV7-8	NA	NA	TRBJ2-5	CASSLSSGRGGETQYF	TGTGCCAGCAGCTTAAGCAGCGGCCGGGGCGGAGAGACCCAGTACTTC
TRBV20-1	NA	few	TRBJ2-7	CSASEHPGSSYEQYF	TGCAGTGCTTCAGAACATCCTGGGAGCTCCTACGAGCAGTACTTC
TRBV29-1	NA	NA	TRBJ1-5	CSVGGGLGNQPQHF	TGCAGCGTTGGGGGGGGTCTTGGCAATCAGCCCCAGCATTTT
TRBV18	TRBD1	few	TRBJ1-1	CASSHKDRVNTEAFF	TGTGCCAGCTCACACAAGGACAGGGTGAACACTGAAGCTTTCTTT
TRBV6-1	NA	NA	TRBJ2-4	CASSHGASKNIQYF	TGTGCCAGCAGCCATGGGGCTTCCAAAAACATTCAGTACTTC